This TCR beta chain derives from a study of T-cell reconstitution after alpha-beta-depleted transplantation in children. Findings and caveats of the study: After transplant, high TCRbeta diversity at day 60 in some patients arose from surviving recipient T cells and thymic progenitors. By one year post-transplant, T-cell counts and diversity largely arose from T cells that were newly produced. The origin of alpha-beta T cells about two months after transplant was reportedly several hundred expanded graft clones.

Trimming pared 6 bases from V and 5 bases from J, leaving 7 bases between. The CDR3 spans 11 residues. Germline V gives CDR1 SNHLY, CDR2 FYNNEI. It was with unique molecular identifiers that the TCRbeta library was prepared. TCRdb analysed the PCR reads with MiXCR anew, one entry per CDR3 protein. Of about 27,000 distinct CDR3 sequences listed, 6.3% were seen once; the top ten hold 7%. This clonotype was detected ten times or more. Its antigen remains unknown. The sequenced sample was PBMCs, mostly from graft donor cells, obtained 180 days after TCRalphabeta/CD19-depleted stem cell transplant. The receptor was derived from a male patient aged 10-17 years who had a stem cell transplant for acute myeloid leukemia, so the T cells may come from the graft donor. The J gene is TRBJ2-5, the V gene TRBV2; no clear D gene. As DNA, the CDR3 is TGTGCCAGCAGAACTCGGGAGACCCAGTACTTC. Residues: CASRTRETQYF.